Listed here are 29 T cell receptor beta chains from one sample, sequenced in a study of control samples from healthy donors and cancer patients (dated by TCRdb to 2020 to 2021). Library creation used the immunoSEQ multiplex PCR assay. Imported from immuneACCESS, the table was reduced by TCRdb to in-frame sequences with V and J called. These copies leave out some clones; in studies compared against another copy, an unresolved V gene accounts for under half, and the cause of the remainder is not known. For this sample the table gives 200,000 or so clones, of which over 90% were detected only once. Approximately 1.5% of the sample is held by the ten biggest clonotypes. Sequenced input: blood. These TCRs come from a man over 45 in good health.

The chain carries TRBV29-1 and TRBJ1-4, with D uncertain. Per the germline V gene, CDR1 is SQVTM and CDR2 is ANQGSEA. Trimming took 1 base from V and 0 from J, leaving 9 bases between them. CDR3 length equals 15 residues. The CDR3 sequence is CSVEATSATNEKLFF. As DNA, the CDR3 is TGCAGCGTTGAAGCCACCAGCGCAACTAATGAAAAACTGTTTTTT.

The rearrangement joins TRBV5-6 to TRBJ2-4, with D perhaps assigned TRBD1 or TRBD2 (5 bases each). Germline V gene data show CDR1 as SGHDT and CDR2 as YYEEEE. The CDR3 loop spans 16 amino acids. The V and J ends lost 1 base and 0 bases respectively, with 11 bases between them. CDR3: CASSLLRDLAKNIQYF. The CDR3 DNA reads as TGTGCCAGCAGCTTGCTGAGGGACCTAGCCAAAAACATTCAGTACTTC. The variable domain in full, completed from reference TRBV5-6 and TRBJ2-4, reads DAGVTQSPTHLIKTRGQQVTLRCSPKSGHDTVSWYQQALGQGPQFIFQYYEEEERQRGNFPDRFSGHQFPNYSSELNVNALLLGDSALYLCASSLLRDLAKNIQYFGAGTRLSVL.

The CDR3 loop reads CASSPTYPGKQYF. CDR3 nucleotides: TGTGCCAGCAGCCCTACGTACCCGGGCAAGCAGTACTTC. The J gene is TRBJ2-7, the V gene TRBV9; no reliable D call. The CDR3 totals 13 residues. The ends were cut back, 4 bases at V and 8 bases at J, with 16 bases in the middle. CDR1 is SGDLS and CDR2 is YYNGEE in the germline V gene.

This chain uses TRBV7-9 with TRBJ2-2; no clear D. This CDR3 region has 13 residues. Germline CDR1 is SEHNR and CDR2 is FQNEAQ (reference sequence). Trimming took off 4 bases at V and 4 bases at J, with 7 bases between the two ends. CDR3 sequence: CASSSRSTGELFF. CDR3 coding DNA: TGTGCCAGCAGCTCACGCAGCACCGGGGAGCTGTTTTTT.

In regard to this clone: The sample carries other DNA sequences with the same CDR3. In DNA form, the CDR3 reads TGTGCCACGCAGGGCAACTCCTACGAGCAGTACGTC. Protein: CATQGNSYEQYV. The rearrangement joins TRBV28 to TRBJ2-7; D may be TRBD1 (5 bases). Trimming took off 10 bases at V and 0 bases at J, with 10 bases between the two ends. CDR1 MDHEN and CDR2 SYDVKM come from the germline V gene. This CDR3 comprises 12 residues.

The genes are TRBV6-6 and TRBJ1-4; the match to TRBD1 covers 8 bases. Germline loops: CDR1 MNHNY, CDR2 SVGAGI (reference sequence). This CDR3 has 15 amino acids. V was pared by 6 bases and J by 4 bases, with 7 bases of the junction left unmatched. Here the CDR3 reads CASSIGTGVNEKLFF. CDR3 sequence (DNA): TGTGCCAGCAGCATAGGGACAGGAGTTAATGAAAAACTGTTTTTT.

The chain uses TRBV7-8 and TRBJ1-1; the D gene is possibly TRBD1 (6 bases). Germline V gene sequence: CDR1 SGHVS, CDR2 FQNEAQ. Trimming pared 3 bases from V and 0 bases from J, leaving 8 bases between. This CDR3 comprises 14 residues. CDR3 in DNA: TGTGCCAGCAGCTTCGGACAGATGAACACTGAAGCTTTCTTT. Protein product: CASSFGQMNTEAFF.

This clone appeared a few times. V usage is TRBV28 and J usage is TRBJ1-6; TRBD1 matches 7 bases. Germline trimming cut 6 bases from V and 4 bases from J; bases unmatched to any gene: 6. This CDR3 is 15 amino acids long. In germline, CDR1 is MDHEN, CDR2 SYDVKM. CDR3 DNA: TGTGCCAGCAGCCTTACGACAGGGTATAATTCACCCCTCCACTTT. As protein: CASSLTTGYNSPLHF.

This chain links TRBV13 with TRBJ1-6; TRBD1 agrees at 10 bases. Per the germline V gene, CDR1 is PRHDT and CDR2 is FYEKMQ (reference sequence). Trimming cost V 4 bases and J 7 bases; bases outside gene matches: 4. This CDR3 spans 15 amino acids. CDR3 sequence reads: CASSSWTGGNSPLHF. DNA for the CDR3: TGTGCCAGCAGCTCCTGGACAGGGGGGAATTCACCCCTCCACTTT.

This chain links TRBV9 with TRBJ1-6, with no clear D. Germline V gene data show CDR1 as SGDLS and CDR2 as YYNGEE. Trimming removed 0 bases from V and 4 bases from J, with 11 bases in between. The CDR3 sequence is 16 residues long. The CDR3 loop reads CASSVGGISYNSPLHF. CDR3 nucleotides: TGTGCCAGCAGCGTAGGGGGTATTTCTTATAATTCACCCCTCCACTTT.

This clone appeared once. The chain couples TRBV19 to TRBJ1-5, with 8 bases matching TRBD1. The CDR3 is 15 residues long. With V trimmed by 7 bases and J by 4 bases, 9 bases remained unmatched. Germline CDR1 reads LNHDA; CDR2 reads SQIVND (reference sequence). The CDR3 region is CASTYGQGGNQPQHF. In nucleotides, the CDR3 is TGTGCCAGTACCTATGGACAGGGAGGTAATCAGCCCCAGCATTTT.

On this clone: The junction differs from germline at one of its ends, possibly a read error. The rearrangement uses TRBV13 and TRBJ1-2; 7 bases align to TRBD1. CDR1 and CDR2 (germline): PRHDT, FYEKMQ (reference sequence). The CDR3 is 13 residues long. CDR3 sequence (DNA): TGTGCCAGCAGTCTACAGGGGCGGGGTGGCTGCACCTTC. Translating it yields CASSLQGRGGCTF.

About this clone: This CDR3 fails to terminate in the conserved phenylalanine or tryptophan, so it likely reflects a read error. The chain carries TRBV28 and TRBJ1-2; the D is unclear. This CDR3 has 12 residues. V was cut by 4 bases and J by 8 bases, with 11 bases left in between. CDR1 is MDHEN and CDR2 is SYDVKM in the germline V gene. In DNA form, the CDR3 reads TGTGCCAGCAGTTCCGAAGGGTCCGGCTACACCCTC. Residues: CASSSEGSGYTL.

V and J are TRBV10-3 and TRBJ2-3; D is undetermined. CDR3 length equals 12 residues. Between the trimmed V and J ends, which lost 6 bases and 6 bases, there was a span of 10 bases. Per germline, CDR1 ENHRY and CDR2 SYGVKD. CDR3 loop: CAISQNGDTQYF. DNA of the CDR3: TGTGCCATCAGCCAGAACGGGGATACGCAGTATTTT.

The chain couples TRBV7-9 to TRBJ2-2, with a weak D call TRBD1 (5 bases). CDR1 is SEHNR, CDR2 FQNEAQ, per germline (reference sequence). This CDR3 region has 13 residues. The germline V and J ends were trimmed by 5 bases and 6 bases, with 10 bases remaining between them. The CDR3, as DNA: TGTGCCAGCAGCCCCCAGGGTTCCGGGGAGCTGTTTTTT. Protein sequence: CASSPQGSGELFF.

The V call is TRBV2, the J call TRBJ2-2, with a possible D match to TRBD2 (6 bases). CDR3 length equals 14 residues. The ends were cut back, 5 bases at V and 3 bases at J, with 10 bases in the middle. The germline V gene encodes CDR1 SNHLY and CDR2 FYNNEI. The CDR3 DNA follows: TGTGCCAGCAGTTCGGGACTCTACACCGGGGAGCTGTTTTTT. Amino acids: CASSSGLYTGELFF. Supplemented by reference TRBV2 and TRBJ2-2, the full variable domain reads EPEVTQTPSHQVTQMGQEVILRCVPISNHLYFYWYRQILGQKVEFLVSFYNNEISEKSEIFDDQFSVERPDGSNFTLKIRSTKLEDSAMYFCASSSGLYTGELFFGEGSRLTVL.

This rearrangement joins TRBV6-1 to TRBJ2-2; D is uncertain. Germline lookup yields CDR1 MNHNS and CDR2 SASEGT. The CDR3 is made up of 13 amino acids. Trimming shortened V by 2 bases and J by 7 bases, and 8 bases separated the two germline ends. The CDR3 DNA reads as TGTGCCAGCAGTGAACCCGACCACGGGGAGCTGTTTTTT. Translated: CASSEPDHGELFF.

The chain employs TRBV4-1 and TRBJ2-7; 8 bases are shared with TRBD2. CDR1 and CDR2 from the germline V gene are MGHRA and YSYEKL. The CDR3 consists of 16 residues. The V and J ends lost 2 bases and 3 bases, in that order; junction bases with no gene match: 9. The CDR3 sequence is CASSQPGGGIGYEQYF. The CDR3 DNA reads TGCGCCAGCAGCCAACCGGGCGGGGGGATCGGCTACGAGCAGTACTTC.

This chain uses TRBV6-1 with TRBJ1-1; the D gene is possibly TRBD1 (6 bases). V lost 1 base and J 0 bases, leaving 12 bases between the germline ends. Germline values: CDR1 MNHNS, CDR2 SASEGT. CDR3 length: 16 residues. CDR3 in amino acids: CASSEGQGFMNTEAFF. The CDR3 nucleotides read TGTGCCAGCAGTGAAGGCCAGGGGTTCATGAACACTGAAGCTTTCTTT.

Here the CDR3 reads CASRPTGGAGQPQHF. DNA for the CDR3: TGTGCCAGCAGACCGACAGGGGGCGCAGGACAGCCCCAGCATTTT. V and J are TRBV28 and TRBJ1-5; 10 nucleotides agree with TRBD1. J was trimmed by 7 bases and V by 6 bases; bases with no gene match: 9. The CDR3 covers 15 residues. Germline CDR1 and CDR2: MDHEN and SYDVKM.

The rearrangement joins TRBV6-2 or TRBV6-3 to TRBJ1-1, with D hard to call. V dropped 5 bases and J dropped 2 bases, with 12 bases sitting between them. The germline gives CDR1 MNHEY, CDR2 SVGEGT. The CDR3 consists of 14 residues. CDR3 in amino acids: CASSRGRVNTEAFF. The CDR3 coding sequence is TGTGCCAGCAGTAGAGGACGAGTTAACACTGAAGCTTTCTTT.

This clone has a single count. V and J are TRBV5-6 and TRBJ1-4; 9 bases are a match to TRBD1. The CDR3 loop spans 16 amino acids. The germline V gene has CDR1 SGHDT and CDR2 YYEEEE. After removal of 4 bases from V and 8 bases from J, the junction contained 12 bases not matched to a gene. CDR3 loop: CASSPGPGQGSEKLFF. In nucleotides, the CDR3 is TGTGCCAGCAGCCCAGGCCCGGGACAGGGCAGCGAAAAACTGTTTTTT.

This clone was detected only once. V and J are TRBV2 and TRBJ1-1; 7 nucleotides agree with TRBD1. This CDR3 has 14 amino acids. Per the germline V gene, CDR1 is SNHLY and CDR2 is FYNNEI. J lost 0 bases, V lost 9 bases, and 7 bases had no gene match. CDR3 sequence: CARALGQMNTEAFF. The CDR3 region has the DNA TGTGCCAGGGCCCTGGGACAGATGAACACTGAAGCTTTCTTT. Full variable domain (remainder filled in from reference TRBV2 and TRBJ1-1): EPEVTQTPSHQVTQMGQEVILRCVPISNHLYFYWYRQILGQKVEFLVSFYNNEISEKSEIFDDQFSVERPDGSNFTLKIRSTKLEDSAMYFCARALGQMNTEAFFGQGTRLTVV.

This chain's CDR3 is CASSSFDTLGYEQYF. As DNA, the CDR3 is TGTGCCAGCAGCTCCTTCGACACCCTAGGTTACGAGCAGTACTTC. The chain is built from TRBV28 and TRBJ2-7; D remains ambiguous. The germline gives CDR1 MDHEN, CDR2 SYDVKM. Trimming took off 6 bases at V and 4 bases at J, with 19 bases between the two ends. This CDR3 comprises 15 residues.

This CDR3 reads CASSPGGGRTDTQYF. The CDR3 DNA reads as TGTGCCAGCTCACCGGGCGGGGGGCGCACAGATACGCAGTATTTT. This chain links TRBV18 with TRBJ2-3, with 8 bases lining up with TRBD2. Losses at the gene ends were 3 bases for V and 1 base for J; bases not matched to a gene: 3. From germline, CDR1 is KGHSH and CDR2 LQKENI. CDR3 length: 15 amino acids.

CDR3 residues: CASSQARDTYTQYF. CDR3 DNA sequence: TGCGCCAGCAGCCAAGCCCGGGACACCTATACGCAGTATTTT. The chain couples TRBV5-1 to TRBJ2-3; TRBD1 might be the D (6 bases). Per germline, CDR1 SGHRS and CDR2 YFSETQ. With 4 bases removed from V and 7 bases from J, the gap between germline ends came to 16 bases. This CDR3 region has 14 residues.

This chain joins TRBV25-1 and TRBJ1-3; D not resolved. CDR3 size: 14 residues. Germline V gives CDR1 MGHDK, CDR2 SYGVNS. Trimming cost V 1 base and J 1 base, with 5 bases left between them. CDR3 region: CASSESASGNTIYF. CDR3 sequence (DNA): TGTGCCAGCAGTGAATCGGCTTCTGGAAACACCATATATTTT.

The rearrangement links TRBV5-6 to TRBJ1-5, with D possibly being TRBD1 (6 bases). The CDR3 sequence is 13 residues long. Germline loops: CDR1 SGHDT, CDR2 YYEEEE. With 0 bases removed from V and 10 bases from J, the gap between germline ends came to 11 bases. The CDR3 DNA reads TGTGCCAGCAGCTTGGGACAGGAGAGTCCCCAGCATTTT. Its translation is CASSLGQESPQHF.

The chain carries TRBV19 and TRBJ2-6, with a weak D call TRBD2 (6 bases). Between the trimmed V and J ends, which lost 6 bases and 0 bases, there was a span of 18 bases. CDR1 LNHDA and CDR2 SQIVND come from the germline V gene (reference sequence). The CDR3 consists of 18 residues. DNA for the CDR3: TGTGCCAGTAGGGGCGGAGGGTCTAGGAGCTCTGGGGCCAACGTCCTGACTTTC. Amino acid sequence: CASRGGGSRSSGANVLTF.